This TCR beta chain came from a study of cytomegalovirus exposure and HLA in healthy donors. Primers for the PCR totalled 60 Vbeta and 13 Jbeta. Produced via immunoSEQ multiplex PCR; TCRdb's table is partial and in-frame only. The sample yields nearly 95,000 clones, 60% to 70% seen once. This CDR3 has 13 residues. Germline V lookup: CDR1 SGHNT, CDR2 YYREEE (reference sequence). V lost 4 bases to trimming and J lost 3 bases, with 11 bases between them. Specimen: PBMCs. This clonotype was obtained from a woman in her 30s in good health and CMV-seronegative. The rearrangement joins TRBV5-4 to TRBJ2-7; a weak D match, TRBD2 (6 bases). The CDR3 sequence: CASSPRGSYEQYF. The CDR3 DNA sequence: TGTGCCAGCAGCCCACGGGGGAGCTACGAGCAGTACTTC.